The sequence of this T cell receptor beta chain was determined in a study of T cell changes during pregnancy in multiple sclerosis. This CDR3 has 15 amino acids. Germline lookup yields CDR1 SGHNT and CDR2 YYREEE (reference sequence). The trim removed 4 bases at V and 1 base at J, leaving 7 bases unmatched. TCRdb's table, derived via immunoSEQ multiplex PCR, lists solely in-frame clones and lacks some. The data show 70,000 to 95,000 clones, 85% to 95% seen once. The rearrangement uses TRBV5-4 and TRBJ1-1, with 7 nucleotides matching TRBD1. This receptor was obtained from a female donor with multiple sclerosis, enrolled in a pregnancy study. The sample in question was peripheral blood, obtained in the first trimester of pregnancy. CDR3: CASSPWRQGNTEAFF. The CDR3 DNA sequence: TGTGCCAGCAGCCCCTGGCGACAGGGGAACACTGAAGCTTTCTTT.